This record concerns one T cell receptor beta chain sequence. This sample is part of a study of blood T cell repertoires in COVID-19. This CDR3 comprises 13 residues. The ends were cut back, 1 base at V and 3 bases at J, with 7 bases in the middle. CDR1 and CDR2 (germline): SGHTA, FQGNSA. Clones were sequenced by immunoSEQ multiplex PCR, and TCRdb holds only the in-frame ones, with some missing. The sample holds some 75,000 clones, more than 60% seen once. The specimen was peripheral blood. The clonotype was recovered from a woman older than 75 with active or convalescent COVID-19. The chain recombines TRBV7-2 with TRBJ2-7; perhaps TRBD1 as D (5 bases). The CDR3 DNA reads TGTGCCAGCAGCTTAGACAGGAACTACGAGCAGTACTTC. Encoded protein: CASSLDRNYEQYF.